This TCR beta chain was sequenced for a study of vaccination and CD4 T cells after COVID-19. The Oncomine TCR Beta short-read assay was applied to DNA of cultured CD4+ T cells. Using its own MiXCR run on the PCR reads, TCRdb lists one record per CDR3 protein. The data hold about 3,900 distinct CDR3 sequences, with under 25% observed a single time. The sample holds a few counts of this clonotype. Its antigen is currently unknown. Treatment given: approximately 10-day PBMC culture with coronavirus spike peptide pools or control peptides (ViraFEST assay). Looked up from germline, CDR1 is SGHRS and CDR2 is YFSETQ. Trimming removed 4 bases at V and 0 bases at J, with 13 bases between. The CDR3 length is 15 residues.

The sequence was obtained from a human donor who had recovered from COVID-19. The chain recombines TRBV5-1 with TRBJ2-5; tentatively, D is TRBD1 (6 bases). Sequenced sample: CD4+ T cells from blood, cultured in vitro. The CDR3 region is CASSKDSPHQETQYF. In nucleotides, the CDR3 is TGCGCCAGCAGCAAGGACAGTCCCCACCAAGAGACCCAGTACTTC.